This TCR beta chain was captured in a study of regulatory T cells in long-lasting Graves disease. This CDR3 contains 13 residues. V was pared by 1 base and J by 5 bases, with 9 bases between. Germline CDR1 is SGHRS and CDR2 is YFSETQ. This clonotype has at least ten counts. Time point of the sample: newly diagnosed GD, antithyroid drugs for less than 3 months. Generation of the TCR library employed RNA extracted from PBMCs. Relying on iRepertoire HTBI primers and Arm-PCR of CDR3 regions, the team built TCR beta libraries. Via MiXCR, TCRdb re-called the multiplex PCR reads, giving one row per CDR3 protein. The sample contains more than 300,000 distinct CDR3 sequences, 15% to 19% of which appear only once.

The starting material was peripheral blood mononuclear cells (PBMCs), obtained at new diagnosis, from a patient treated with antithyroid drugs. The V call is TRBV5-1, the J call TRBJ1-2; no reliable D call. This TCR was recovered from a female donor with Graves disease. The CDR3 nucleotides read TGCGCCAGCAGCTTGAAGAGGGAGTATGGCTACACCTTC. It yields the protein CASSLKREYGYTF. Full variable domain (rest looked up from reference TRBV5-1 and TRBJ1-2): KAGVTQTPRYLIKTRGQQVTLSCSPISGHRSVSWYQQTPGQGLQFLFEYFSETQRNKGNFPGRFSGRQFSNSRSEMNVSTLELGDSALYLCASSLKREYGYTFGSGTRLTVV.